A single sample gave rise to the 3 T cell receptor beta chains below, sequenced in a study of CD8+CD57+ T cells in acquired aplastic anemia (dated by TCRdb to the late 2010s). The reads were generated on an Illumina HiSeq 2000. Genomic DNA was used as template for profiling of TCR beta VDJ combinations and CDR3 sequences. TCRdb handled the public reads itself, with Q25 trimming in fastp and clone calling in MiXCR, and kept productive beta chains. A single entry per CDR3 protein holds the most common genes and DNA from its merged rows. Present in this sample are approximately 200,000 distinct CDR3 sequences, about 53% of which were seen just once. Of the sample, approximately 15% falls within the top ten clones. Sequencing used sorted CD4+, CD8+, or CD8+CD57+ T cells (not recorded which) from PBMCs. The receptors here all came from a human donor in good health, serving as a control.

The chain combines TRBV25-1 with TRBJ2-5, with 8 positions matching TRBD1. Trimming at V came to 6 bases and at J to 4 bases, leaving 4 bases not matched to a gene. The CDR3 is made up of 13 amino acids. Germline-derived CDR1 and CDR2 are MGHDK and SYGVNS. CDR3 nucleotide sequence: TGTGCCAGCAGCAGGGGGCTGGGAGAGACCCAGTACTTC. Translating it yields CASSRGLGETQYF.

This clonotype was recorded many times. The chain is built from TRBV5-1 and TRBJ2-5; a possible D gene is TRBD2 (6 bases). Looked up from germline, CDR1 is SGHRS and CDR2 is YFSETQ. This CDR3 comprises 15 residues. Trimming stripped 0 bases from V and 2 bases from J, with 11 bases between. The CDR3 protein is CASSLVAGRQETQYF. CDR3 DNA sequence: TGCGCCAGCAGCTTGGTCGCGGGGAGGCAAGAGACCCAGTACTTC.

This clonotype was seen at least ten times. The chain uses TRBV5-1 and TRBJ2-1; 8 positions agree with TRBD1. Germline trimming cut 7 bases from V and 0 bases from J; bases unmatched to any gene: 6. CDR1 is SGHRS and CDR2 is YFSETQ in the germline V gene. This CDR3 has 15 amino acids. The CDR3 DNA reads as TGCGCCAGCGGGACAGGCTTTAGCTCCTACAATGAGCAGTTCTTC. Its translation: CASGTGFSSYNEQFF. Filled out from reference TRBV5-1 and TRBJ2-1, the complete variable domain reads KAGVTQTPRYLIKTRGQQVTLSCSPISGHRSVSWYQQTPGQGLQFLFEYFSETQRNKGNFPGRFSGRQFSNSRSEMNVSTLELGDSALYLCASGTGFSSYNEQFFGPGTRLTVL.